The rows below give T cell receptor beta chains drawn from one sample of a study of regulatory T cells in long-lasting Graves disease. Via MiXCR, TCRdb re-called the multiplex PCR reads, giving one row per CDR3 protein. Altogether 500,000 to 700,000 distinct CDR3 sequences are present, approximately 31% being singletons, with the ten largest covering around 42%. This material consisted of peripheral blood mononuclear cells (PBMCs), taken when the disease was refractory, from a patient treated with antithyroid drugs. The receptors shown here come from a female donor with Graves disease. Both conserved end residues are part of each CDR3. Each record gives: V gene, J gene, CDR3 protein.

v_call: TRBV15
j_call: TRBJ1-2
cdr3_aa: CATSRDRGGYGYTF

v_call: TRBV9
j_call: TRBJ1-2
cdr3_aa: CASRGRDGNYGYTF

v_call: TRBV7-2
j_call: TRBJ1-5
cdr3_aa: CASSINSNQPQHF

v_call: TRBV20-1
j_call: TRBJ1-5
cdr3_aa: CSAHGTRDRGDSNQPQHF

v_call: TRBV5-1
j_call: TRBJ1-5
cdr3_aa: CASSLTGGEQPQHF

v_call: TRBV28
j_call: TRBJ1-1
cdr3_aa: CASSFESLGDTEAFF

v_call: TRBV11-2
j_call: TRBJ1-2
cdr3_aa: CASSLNPTGYYGYTF

v_call: TRBV15
j_call: TRBJ2-5
cdr3_aa: CATSRTGGLQETQYF

v_call: TRBV15
j_call: TRBJ1-4
cdr3_aa: CATSNQQGVLNEKLFF

v_call: TRBV5-1
j_call: TRBJ1-3
cdr3_aa: CASSSATGHSGNTIYF

v_call: TRBV28
j_call: TRBJ1-2
cdr3_aa: CASKGRVYYGYTF

v_call: TRBV18
j_call: TRBJ1-2
cdr3_aa: CASSPPGQGDGYTF

v_call: TRBV19
j_call: TRBJ1-5
cdr3_aa: CASSITTVSNQPQHF

v_call: TRBV20-1
j_call: TRBJ2-7
cdr3_aa: CSARAKASGRTYEQYF

v_call: TRBV12-3/TRBV12-4
j_call: TRBJ1-2
cdr3_aa: CASKHRASYGYTF

v_call: TRBV5-5
j_call: TRBJ2-6
cdr3_aa: CASSPTRGSSSGANVLTF

v_call: TRBV28
j_call: TRBJ2-7
cdr3_aa: CASSARPGLAGALPYEQYF

v_call: TRBV5-1
j_call: TRBJ2-2
cdr3_aa: CASSLKGGMSGELFF

v_call: TRBV28
j_call: TRBJ1-5
cdr3_aa: CASKRRAALKQPQHF

v_call: TRBV6-1
j_call: TRBJ1-2
cdr3_aa: CASSEAGGGGPRVNYGYTF

v_call: TRBV24-1
j_call: TRBJ2-2
cdr3_aa: CATSDWNTGELFF

v_call: TRBV20-1
j_call: TRBJ2-5
cdr3_aa: CSARDRLAEPPRETQYF

v_call: TRBV6-1
j_call: TRBJ1-5
cdr3_aa: CASWDMDSNQPQHF

v_call: TRBV20-1
j_call: TRBJ2-4
cdr3_aa: CSAGQELAGLQKNIQYF

v_call: TRBV11-2
j_call: TRBJ1-2
cdr3_aa: CASGLGTVNYGYTF

v_call: TRBV6-5
j_call: TRBJ1-2
cdr3_aa: CASSYSGGGSTAAGRGGYTF

v_call: TRBV6-1
j_call: TRBJ2-2
cdr3_aa: CASRTSGAGELFF

v_call: TRBV11-2
j_call: TRBJ1-2
cdr3_aa: CASSLPSGREHTF

v_call: TRBV28
j_call: TRBJ2-3
cdr3_aa: CASSVAGGGGDTQYF

v_call: TRBV20-1
j_call: TRBJ1-5
cdr3_aa: CSARPTSGRANQPQHF

v_call: TRBV6-1
j_call: TRBJ2-7
cdr3_aa: CASSDTDRVFYEQYF

v_call: TRBV5-5
j_call: TRBJ1-5
cdr3_aa: CASSPDHNQPQHF

v_call: TRBV29-1
j_call: TRBJ2-7
cdr3_aa: CSVGGVAGEGRPYEQYF

v_call: TRBV6-1
j_call: TRBJ1-2
cdr3_aa: CASSLSPSYGYTF

v_call: TRBV7-9
j_call: TRBJ1-2
cdr3_aa: CASSSTTGVSYGYTF

v_call: TRBV29-1
j_call: TRBJ2-7
cdr3_aa: CSALVAGDHEQYF

v_call: TRBV15
j_call: TRBJ2-5
cdr3_aa: CATSRDRREETQYF

v_call: TRBV24-1
j_call: TRBJ1-5
cdr3_aa: CATSEPYSNQPQHF

v_call: TRBV7-6
j_call: TRBJ2-2
cdr3_aa: CASRLASNTGELFF

v_call: TRBV6-1
j_call: TRBJ2-7
cdr3_aa: CASSERSVSYEQYF

v_call: TRBV7-6
j_call: TRBJ2-5
cdr3_aa: CASSPRTDFERSQYF

v_call: TRBV20-1
j_call: TRBJ2-5
cdr3_aa: CSARDRGRAQSTQYF

v_call: TRBV20-1
j_call: TRBJ1-2
cdr3_aa: CSARDAKTWDYGYTF

v_call: TRBV7-2
j_call: TRBJ1-2
cdr3_aa: CASSSSIRDRRANYGYTF

v_call: TRBV2
j_call: TRBJ1-2
cdr3_aa: CASSATRTGYGYTF

v_call: TRBV19
j_call: TRBJ2-6
cdr3_aa: CASSIGGTGANVLTF

v_call: TRBV5-4
j_call: TRBJ1-2
cdr3_aa: CASSSGQLYGYTF

v_call: TRBV29-1
j_call: TRBJ2-7
cdr3_aa: CSVVGGRTYEQYF

v_call: TRBV29-1
j_call: TRBJ1-2
cdr3_aa: CSVRGNFYGYTF

v_call: TRBV27
j_call: TRBJ1-5
cdr3_aa: CASSDIAGRSQHF

v_call: TRBV7-6
j_call: TRBJ2-7
cdr3_aa: CASSLMGEPAYEQYF

v_call: TRBV19
j_call: TRBJ1-5
cdr3_aa: CASSPGRAQPQHF

v_call: TRBV27
j_call: TRBJ2-7
cdr3_aa: CASADRVYEQYF

v_call: TRBV30
j_call: TRBJ2-5
cdr3_aa: CAGEAGRETQYF

v_call: TRBV3-1
j_call: TRBJ1-2
cdr3_aa: CASSQGGQVQRYGYTF